Listed below are T cell receptor beta chains from one sample, sequenced in a study of blood T cell repertoires in COVID-19. Only in-frame clones appear in the TCRdb table, and some are missing; sequencing was by immunoSEQ multiplex PCR. The table lists roughly 96,000 clones, 80% to 85% of them singletons. Source material: peripheral blood. These receptor sequences come from a man aged 60 to 69 with acute or convalescent COVID-19. The CDR3 runs from the conserved cysteine through the conserved F or W. The order of the fields is clone size, J gene, V gene, D gene, CDR3 protein, CDR3 DNA. The D gene is left open where the match is weak. Clone size appears in some rows only: once, few, many, or a class for an expanded clone.

>.|TRBJ2-1|TRBV25-1|TRBD2
CASSATAGEYEQFF
TGTGCCAGCAGTGCCACAGCGGGGGAGTATGAGCAGTTCTTC
>.|TRBJ2-7|TRBV10-3|.
CAISEGGRLGHEQYF
TGTGCCATCAGTGAGGGGGGCAGATTGGGACACGAGCAGTACTTC
>few|TRBJ2-2|TRBV29-1|TRBD2
CSVLRTSGYTGELFF
TGCAGCGTGTTACGGACTAGCGGTTACACCGGGGAGCTGTTTTTT
>.|TRBJ2-1|TRBV6-2/TRBV6-3|TRBD2
CASSYGTSGRLNEQFF
TGTGCCAGCAGTTACGGGACTAGCGGGAGGTTAAATGAGCAGTTCTTC
>once|TRBJ2-5|TRBV5-4|TRBD1
CASSLQGAEETQYF
TGTGCCAGCAGCTTACAGGGGGCCGAAGAGACCCAGTACTTC
>.|TRBJ2-3|TRBV5-5|TRBD2
CASSSWGGTQYF
TGTGCCAGCAGCTCATGGGGGGGTACGCAGTATTTT
>.|TRBJ1-1|TRBV5-1|.
CASSFMRDTEAFF
TGCGCCAGCAGCTTTATGAGGGACACTGAAGCTTTCTTT
>.|TRBJ1-4|TRBV3-1/TRBV3-2|TRBD1
CASSQVTPRQGSGEKLFF
TGTGCCAGCAGCCAAGTTACACCTCGACAGGGGTCGGGGGAAAAACTGTTTTTT
>.|TRBJ2-5|TRBV29-1|TRBD1
CSNSRQGTETQYF
TGCAGCAACTCCCGACAGGGAACGGAGACCCAGTACTTC
>few|TRBJ1-6|TRBV3-1/TRBV3-2|.
CASSQGQSLPSTLHF
TGTGCCAGCAGCCAAGGACAGTCCCTCCCGTCCACCCTCCACTTT
>.|TRBJ1-2|TRBV27|TRBD1
CASSLGTGRYGYTF
TGTGCCAGCAGTTTAGGGACAGGGCGATATGGCTACACCTTC
>.|TRBJ1-1|TRBV6-2/TRBV6-3|.
CASSYLNTRRVKTEAFF
TGTGCCAGCAGTTACTTGAATACTAGACGGGTTAAGACTGAAGCTTTCTTT
>.|TRBJ1-5|TRBV6-2/TRBV6-3|.
CASSRTGISNQPQHF
TGTGCCAGCAGCCGAACAGGTATTAGCAATCAGCCCCAGCATTTT
>.|TRBJ2-5|TRBV10-3|.
CAISESQEETQYF
TGTGCCATCAGTGAGAGTCAGGAAGAGACCCAGTACTTC
>.|TRBJ2-7|TRBV7-6|TRBD1
CASSSPTGKDEQYF
TGTGCCAGCAGCTCCCCGACAGGGAAGGACGAGCAGTACTTC
>.|TRBJ1-2|TRBV10-3|.
CAASDSSGYTF
TGTGCCGCGTCGGACTCCTCGGGCTACACCTTC
>once|TRBJ2-2|TRBV27|TRBD2
CASSLFSGGAGELFF
TGTGCCAGCAGTTTATTCAGTGGGGGGGCCGGGGAGCTGTTTTTT
>.|TRBJ1-4|TRBV19|.
CASSGGGTNEKLFF
TGTGCCAGTTCCGGGGGGGGGACTAATGAAAAACTGTTTTTT
>.|TRBJ2-3|TRBV30|.
CAWNGGGTQYF
TGTGCCTGGAATGGGGGCGGCACGCAGTATTTT
>many|TRBJ2-5|TRBV6-1|TRBD1
CASSGTGTARRETQYF
TGTGCCAGCAGTGGGACAGGGACGGCAAGGAGAGAGACCCAGTACTTC
>.|TRBJ1-2|TRBV2|.
CASIGPGLTLANYGYTF
TGTGCCAGCATTGGACCGGGACTCACGCTTGCTAACTATGGCTACACCTTC
>few|TRBJ1-2|TRBV3-1/TRBV3-2|.
CASSQRGTYGYTF
TGTGCCAGCAGCCAAAGGGGTACCTATGGCTACACCTTC
>.|TRBJ1-1|TRBV30|.
CAWSRTVNTEAFF
TGTGCCTGGAGTCGGACAGTTAACACTGAAGCTTTCTTT
>once|TRBJ2-1|TRBV27|TRBD2
CASRTGTSGNNEQFF
TGTGCCAGCAGGACCGGGACTAGCGGGAATAATGAGCAGTTCTTC
>.|TRBJ1-1|TRBV5-4|TRBD1
CASSPGQGMNTEAFF
TGTGCCAGCAGCCCCGGACAGGGGATGAACACTGAAGCTTTCTTT
>.|TRBJ2-1|TRBV18|.
CASSRSRESSYNEQFF
TGTGCCAGCTCACGTTCTCGGGAATCGTCCTACAATGAGCAGTTCTTC
>few|TRBJ2-1|TRBV6-5|TRBD1
CASRTGVDNEQFF
TGTGCCAGCAGGACAGGGGTAGACAATGAGCAGTTCTTC
>.|TRBJ2-1|TRBV5-1|TRBD2
CASSLPGGSYNEQFF
TGCGCCAGCAGCTTGCCGGGAGGGTCCTACAATGAGCAGTTCTTC
>once|TRBJ2-1|TRBV18|TRBD2
CASSPPTSGSSYNEQFF
TGTGCCAGCTCACCCCCGACTAGCGGGAGTAGTTACAATGAGCAGTTCTTC
>.|TRBJ2-3|TRBV6-1|.
CASSEVQGTDTQYF
TGTGCCAGCAGTGAAGTCCAGGGGACAGATACGCAGTATTTT
>few|TRBJ2-7|TRBV10-3|.
CAISGSNYEQYF
TGTGCCATCTCAGGTTCTAACTACGAGCAGTACTTC
>once|TRBJ2-3|TRBV6-2/TRBV6-3|.
CASSDHRADTQYF
TGTGCCAGCAGTGATCACAGGGCCGATACGCAGTATTTT
>.|TRBJ2-6|TRBV18|.
CASRIDGANVLTF
TGTGCCAGCCGCATAGATGGGGCCAACGTCCTGACTTTC
>.|TRBJ2-1|TRBV13|.
CASSLGGGPQFF
TGTGCCAGCAGCTTGGGGGGGGGCCCCCAGTTCTTC
>once|TRBJ1-5|TRBV3-1/TRBV3-2|.
CASSQGGGGSNQPQHF
TGTGCCAGCAGCCAAGGTGGGGGGGGAAGCAATCAGCCCCAGCATTTT
>.|TRBJ1-1|TRBV9|TRBD1
CASSVGGQAGGTEAFF
TGTGCCAGCAGCGTAGGGGGACAGGCAGGCGGCACTGAAGCTTTCTTT
>.|TRBJ2-5|TRBV18|.
CASSTSSDKETQYF
TGTGCCAGCTCAACCTCTAGCGACAAAGAGACCCAGTACTTC
>.|TRBJ1-1|TRBV5-8|.
CASSSRIGTPNTEAFF
TGTGCCAGCAGCTCCCGCATTGGGACACCGAACACTGAAGCTTTCTTT
>.|TRBJ1-1|TRBV2|.
CASISGRGLNTEAFF
TGTGCCAGCATCTCGGGCAGGGGCTTGAACACTGAAGCTTTCTTT
>few|TRBJ1-3|TRBV4-1|.
CASSQDHGNTIYF
TGCGCCAGCAGCCAAGATCATGGAAACACCATATATTTT
>.|TRBJ1-6|TRBV5-1|TRBD1
CASSLGTGGTPLHF
TGCGCCAGCAGCTTGGGGACAGGTGGCACCCCCCTCCACTTT